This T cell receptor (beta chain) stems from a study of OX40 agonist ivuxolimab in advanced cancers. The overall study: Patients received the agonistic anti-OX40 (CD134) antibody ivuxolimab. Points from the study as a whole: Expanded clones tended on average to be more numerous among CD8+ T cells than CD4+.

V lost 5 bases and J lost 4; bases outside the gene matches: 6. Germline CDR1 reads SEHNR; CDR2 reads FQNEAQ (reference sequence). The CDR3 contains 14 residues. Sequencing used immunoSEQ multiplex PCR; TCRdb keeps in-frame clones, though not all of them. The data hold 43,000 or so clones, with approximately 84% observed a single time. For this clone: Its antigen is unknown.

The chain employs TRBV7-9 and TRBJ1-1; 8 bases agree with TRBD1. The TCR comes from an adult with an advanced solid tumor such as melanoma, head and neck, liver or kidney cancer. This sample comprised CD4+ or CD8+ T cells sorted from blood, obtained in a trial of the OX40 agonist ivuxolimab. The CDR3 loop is CASSRGQGSTEAFF. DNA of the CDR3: TGTGCCAGCAGCCGAGGACAGGGTAGCACTGAAGCTTTCTTT.